This T cell receptor beta chain was sequenced for a study of T cells in Graves' hyperthyroidism and ophthalmopathy. TCR beta CDR3 regions were amplified from RNA transcripts. Initially, a first-round RT-PCR of the TCR CDR3 employed the HTBI primer set. MiXCR was run by TCRdb on the multiplex PCR reads, yielding one entry per CDR3 protein. The data contain about 640,000 distinct CDR3 sequences, about 20% of them seen just once; the ten biggest clones take up 30% to 40%. This clonotype has a handful of counts. The CDR3 contains 12 residues. The germline V gene has CDR1 DFQATT and CDR2 SNEGSKA (reference sequence). The V gene lost 5 bases and the J gene lost 5 bases, with 13 bases spanning the gap.

The chain couples TRBV20-1 to TRBJ2-7; no firm D call. The specimen sequenced was blood. This receptor was taken from a young man with Graves' ophthalmopathy. CDR3 nucleotides: TGCAGTGCTCATAAGACCAGCCACGAGCAGTACTTC. Amino acid sequence: CSAHKTSHEQYF.